These 11 T cell receptor beta chains were sequenced from one sample in a study of T cell repertoires in ileal Crohn's disease. Sequencing was performed with immunoSEQ multiplex PCR; in TCRdb, only in-frame clones are kept and a portion is missing. The repertoire consists of some 17,000 clones, with approximately 70% occurring once and the leading ten covering 5% to 5.5%. Material: ileal tissue. The receptors were gathered from an adult with Crohn's disease.

The chain recombines TRBV2 with TRBJ1-5; 10 bases line up with TRBD1. Germline-derived CDR1 and CDR2 are SNHLY and FYNNEI. V shed 3 bases, J shed 6 bases, and the junction held 5 bases outside the gene matches. The length of the CDR3 is 15 residues. CDR3: CASSDADRGSQPQHF. CDR3 nucleotide sequence: TGTGCCAGCAGTGACGCGGACAGGGGGAGTCAGCCCCAGCATTTT.

V is TRBV14 and J is TRBJ1-2; tentatively, D is TRBD1 (5 bases). Trimming took off 8 bases at V and 2 bases at J, with 9 bases between the two ends. This CDR3 region has 12 residues. Germline CDR1 and CDR2: SGHDN and FVKESK. Written as DNA, the CDR3 is TGTGCCAGCTCCGGGGGAAACTATGGCTACACCTTC. Its translation: CASSGGNYGYTF.

This clone was counted between two and nine times. The V and J genes are TRBV18 and TRBJ2-3, with 9 nucleotides matching TRBD2. This CDR3 spans 15 amino acids. V shed 1 base, J shed 6 bases, and the junction held 5 bases outside the gene matches. Germline V gene sequence: CDR1 KGHSH, CDR2 LQKENI. CDR3 protein: CASSPQSGGFDTQYF. In DNA form, the CDR3 reads TGTGCCAGCTCACCACAAAGCGGGGGGTTCGATACGCAGTATTTT.

This chain connects TRBV6-5 to TRBJ2-3; D may be TRBD1 (5 bases). The V gene's germline CDR1 is MNHEY and CDR2 SVGAGI. This CDR3 is 12 amino acids long. Between the trimmed V and J ends, which lost 4 bases and 4 bases, there was a span of 6 bases. This CDR3 is CASSSGPDTQYF. For the CDR3, the DNA is TGTGCCAGCAGTTCAGGGCCAGATACGCAGTATTTT.

Relative to its sample, this clone is medium-sized. The chain employs TRBV5-5 and TRBJ1-2, with a possible D match to TRBD1 (6 bases). Germline CDR1 SGHKS, CDR2 YYEKEE (reference sequence). V gave up 4 bases and J gave up 4 bases, with 17 bases separating them. The CDR3 totals 15 residues. CDR3 loop: CASSLVWGGSYGYTF. CDR3 nucleotides: TGTGCCAGCAGCCTAGTGTGGGGGGGCAGCTATGGCTACACCTTC.

This clone was detected a few times. V gene TRBV7-6 combines with J gene TRBJ1-6; TRBD1 matches at 8 bases. V was clipped by 1 base and J by 5 bases; unmatched bases: 7. Germline lookup yields CDR1 SGHVS and CDR2 FNYEAQ. The CDR3 runs to 17 residues. The CDR3 nucleotides read TGTGCCAGCAGCTTAGAGCGGACAGGGAACCATAATTCACCCCTCCACTTT. Encoded protein: CASSLERTGNHNSPLHF.

This clone was observed a handful of times. The chain employs TRBV10-1 and TRBJ1-1, with D maybe TRBD1 (5 bases). Germline V gene data show CDR1 as WNHNN and CDR2 as SYGVQD (reference sequence). This CDR3 has 13 residues. Trimming cost V 10 bases and J 1 base, with 13 bases left between them. CDR3: CATQGNQNTEAFF. CDR3 coding DNA: TGCGCCACCCAGGGTAACCAGAACACTGAAGCTTTCTTT.

This clone was detected a few times. The chain links TRBV28 to TRBJ1-2; TRBD1 aligns across 10 bases. V was pared by 2 bases and J by 6 bases, with 3 bases of the junction left unmatched. From germline, CDR1 is MDHEN and CDR2 SYDVKM. This CDR3 spans 14 amino acids. The CDR3: CASSLDRGLDGYTF. The CDR3 bases are TGTGCCAGCAGTTTAGACAGGGGGCTTGATGGCTACACCTTC.

The genes are TRBV5-1 and TRBJ2-7; perhaps TRBD2 as D (6 bases). Germline V gives CDR1 SGHRS, CDR2 YFSETQ. V was pared by 0 bases and J by 3 bases, with 19 bases between. There are 17 residues in the CDR3. CDR3 amino acids: CASSLGAGTREGYEQYF. DNA of the CDR3: TGCGCCAGCAGCTTGGGTGCTGGGACTCGGGAAGGCTACGAGCAGTACTTC.

V and J are TRBV2 and TRBJ1-6; 8 nucleotides align to TRBD1. Looked up from germline, CDR1 is SNHLY and CDR2 is FYNNEI. CDR3 length: 16 residues. V gave up 3 bases and J gave up 4 bases; unmatched junction bases: 5. DNA for the CDR3: TGTGCCAGCAGTGACAGTGGACAGGGTTATAATTCACCCCTCCACTTT. It specifies CASSDSGQGYNSPLHF.

The rearrangement links TRBV6-5 to TRBJ1-5; 9 nucleotides align to TRBD1. CDR1 is MNHEY, CDR2 SVGAGI, per germline. The CDR3 is 15 amino acids. The V gene end was trimmed by 5 bases and the J gene end by 3 bases; junction bases not matched to a gene: 5. CDR3 bases: TGTGCCAGCAGTCAAACAGGGGGCTTCAATCAGCCCCAGCATTTT. Residues: CASSQTGGFNQPQHF.